This TCR beta chain was recorded in a study of T cell clones after liver transplantation. With V trimmed by 2 bases and J by 7 bases, 5 bases remained unmatched. The length of the CDR3 is 16 residues. The germline V gene encodes CDR1 MNHNS and CDR2 SASEGT. The method was immunoSEQ multiplex PCR; TCRdb's version includes in-frame clones alone and lacks a portion of them. The sample holds tens of thousands of clones, around 75% seen once. This rearrangement joins TRBV6-1 to TRBJ2-2; 12 positions match TRBD1. This TCR came from a human donor who received a liver transplant. The source was CD4+ T cells from blood, collected before liver transplant. This CDR3 is CASSESGTGGGGELFF. In DNA form, the CDR3 reads TGTGCCAGCAGTGAATCTGGGACAGGGGGCGGCGGGGAGCTGTTTTTT.